The present T cell receptor (beta chain) was sequenced within a study of vaccination effects on CD4 cells after COVID-19 (dated by TCRdb to between 2021 and 2024). The study in broad terms: Participants received two doses of either the BNT162b2 or the mRNA-1273 mRNA SARS-CoV-2 vaccine. Pre-vaccine samples were drawn from a couple of convalescent patients 16 days and one week before the first dose, at 142 and 148 days after COVID-19 diagnosis. SARS-CoV-2 spike-specific CD4+ TCR repertoires were compared before and after mRNA vaccination in COVID-19 convalescent patients and in infection-naive vaccine recipients. The full study included ten to eleven COVID-19 convalescent patients and a few SARS-CoV-2-naive healthy vaccine recipients. Cultures from other donors in the study were sequenced with the Oncomine TCR Beta short-read assay on an Illumina iSeq 100.

Overall study outcomes, separate from this receptor: Clones induced by infection and clones induced by vaccination both contracted markedly at late timepoints after vaccination, which fits with T cell responses waning over time. The study was limited by a small number of convalescent patients and lacked early post-infection timepoints. In convalescent patients, the post-vaccine spike-reactive repertoire was composed mainly of new vaccine-induced clones that were largely distinct from infection-induced clones.

About this clone: Its antigen remains undetermined. It has no much larger one-base neighbor in the sample; base qualities were not kept.

The ViraFEST assay stimulated PBMC with viral peptide pools and then used TCR sequencing to identify antigen-specific CD4+ T cell clonotypes by expansion. After less than eleven days of culture, CD4+ T cells were isolated with the EasySep CD4+ T cell isolation kit. PCR-confirmed SARS-CoV-2 infection had occurred in convalescent patients between March and December 2020, before the Alpha, Beta and Delta variants emerged in the United States. Roughly 1.9 million PBMC per well were cultured with approximately 10 ug/ml peptides in IMDM containing about 5% human AB serum, about 9 IU/ml IL-2 and gentamicin. On days 3 and 7, half of the culture medium was replaced with fresh IL-2-containing medium. Unless noted otherwise, every peptide stimulation condition was grown in triplicate wells. Using Ficoll-Paque Plus gradient centrifugation, PBMC were separated from whole blood and then either used fresh or cryopreserved at -140C. The overlapping peptide pools covered the spike proteins of SARS-CoV-2 and of the common cold coronaviruses HCoV-NL63, HCoV-OC43 and HCoV-229E. Genomic DNA was extracted from cultured CD4+ T cells with the QIAamp micro DNA kit.

Library preparation was by the immunoSEQ multiplex PCR assay. DNA from the cultured and isolated CD4+ T cells underwent TCR beta CDR3 sequencing. Processing in the source paper ran as follows. Non-productive TCR sequences were removed and reads were trimmed to the CDR3 region, keeping CDR3s of at least 7 amino acids. The MANAFEST web app was used to identify antigen-specific clonotypes by comparing expansion in peptide wells with expansion in reference cultures. Positive clones required FDR<0.05 expansion versus reference and all other wells, odds ratio above 5, and frequency above 0.1% in two replicate wells. Cross-reactive clonotypes were defined as significantly expanded in SARS-CoV-2 spike wells and in at least one common cold coronavirus spike condition. Using the stringdist R package, CDR3 similarity was measured by Levenshtein distance, and unrooted trees were constructed with ape in R 3.6.1. What TCRdb holds here is the immuneACCESS table cut down to in-frame rearrangements. Part of the clones is not present; checked against another copy, under half of the missing clones reflect an unresolved V gene, and the others are unexplained. D and trimming come from the DNA, and the V and J calls and clone size come from that table. The table for this sample lists roughly 25,000 clones; roughly 72% of them were counted only once. Roughly 18% of the sample comes from the top ten.

The germline V gene provides CDR1 KGHSH and CDR2 LQKENI. The cysteine opens and the phenylalanine closes a CDR3 of 13 amino acids. The entry retains the CDR3 DNA only, 39 bases that are in frame from base 1. The junction shows trimming of 7 bases on V and 4 bases on J, plus 12 bases between the germline ends. The sequencing used CD4+ T cells from PBMCs cultured with SARS-CoV-2 spike peptides, collected before COVID-19 vaccination. The cell subset or site label here, explained by the study, means: SARS-CoV-2 spike overlapping peptide pool stimulation. This TCR was recovered from a human donor who had a prior SARS-CoV-2 infection. The V gene is TRBV18 and the J gene is TRBJ2-3, with the D gene too uncertain to name. The CDR3 region reads CASLALQADTQYF. The DNA is TGTGCCAGCTTGGCTCTTCAGGCAGATACGCAGTATTTT.